This TCR beta chain was recovered during a study of beta chain features in type 1 diabetes. Germline assignment: CDR1 SGDLS and CDR2 YYNGEE. This CDR3 spans 15 amino acids. V trimming: 2 bases; J trimming: 5 bases; junction bases outside the gene matches: 5. Post-sort purity exceeded 98% for all sorted populations. cDNA synthesis used the whole RNA isolate, giving expressed TCRB sequences. Naive, central memory and regulatory T cell samples produced a mean of roughly 3.5 million reads. This table comes from immunoSEQ multiplex PCR, and its TCRdb copy is limited to in-frame clones, with some not included. The data hold under 350,000 clones, with around 7.8% observed a single time.

The chain combines TRBV9 with TRBJ2-1; TRBD2 aligns across 9 bases. This receptor was identified in a woman aged 18 to 35 in good health. The sample taken for sequencing was central memory CD4+ T cells from blood. This CDR3 reads CASSVLAGSHNEQFF. The CDR3 region has the DNA TGTGCCAGCAGCGTTCTAGCGGGGAGTCACAATGAGCAGTTCTTC.